These 9 T cell receptor beta chains were all obtained from the same sample, sequenced in a study of graft-versus-host responses after intestinal transplantation. Sequenced by immunoSEQ multiplex PCR; TCRdb stores in-frame clones only, minus some. The sample lists approximately 77,000 clones; approximately 92% were seen once. The material sequenced was PBMCs, taken 98 days after intestinal transplantation. These receptors were collected from a human patient who received an intestinal transplant, so some T cells may come from the graft donor.

The chain is built from TRBV4-1 and TRBJ2-7; TRBD2 aligns across 15 bases. Germline CDR1 reads MGHRA; CDR2 reads YSYEKL. Unmatched junction bases numbered 6, after V lost 3 bases and J lost 0 bases. This CDR3 comprises 18 residues. CDR3 residues: CASSQAGTSGGSSYEQYF. The CDR3 DNA sequence: TGCGCCAGCAGCCAGGCCGGGACTAGCGGGGGGAGCTCCTACGAGCAGTACTTC.

The chain is built from TRBV11-2 and TRBJ2-7; D might be TRBD2 (6 bases). The V end lost 0 bases, the J end lost 2 bases, and 8 bases lay between the germline ends. CDR1 is SGHAT and CDR2 is FQNNGV in the germline V gene. This CDR3 comprises 14 residues. The CDR3 region is CASSLELAAYEQYF. As DNA, the CDR3 is TGTGCCAGCAGCTTAGAACTAGCCGCCTACGAGCAGTACTTC. Full variable domain (outside the CDR3, taken from reference TRBV11-2 and TRBJ2-7): EAGVAQSPRYKIIEKRQSVAFWCNPISGHATLYWYQQILGQGPKLLIQFQNNGVVDDSQLPKDRFSAERLKGVDSTLKIQPAKLEDSAVYLCASSLELAAYEQYFGPGTRLTVT.

The sample holds one count of this clone. The chain combines TRBV11-2 with TRBJ2-3; D gene ambiguous. CDR3 size: 12 residues. Trimming left V 5 bases short and J 6 bases short, with 9 bases between. Germline V gene sequence: CDR1 SGHAT, CDR2 FQNNGV. CDR3 loop: CASSETRDTQYF. In DNA, the CDR3 is TGTGCCAGCAGCGAGACCCGTGATACGCAGTATTTT.

This clone came up once. J is TRBJ2-3 and V is TRBV15, with D uncertain. Trimming stripped 6 bases from V and 0 bases from J, with 10 bases between. This CDR3 contains 14 residues. Germline assignment: CDR1 LNHNV and CDR2 YYDKDF (reference sequence). The CDR3: CATSGPPSTDTQYF. The CDR3 DNA sequence: TGTGCCACCAGTGGCCCCCCTAGCACAGATACGCAGTATTTT.

The V call is TRBV7-9, the J call TRBJ1-2; TRBD1 matches at 7 bases. CDR1 is SEHNR and CDR2 is FQNEAQ in the germline V gene (reference sequence). The CDR3 runs 13 residues. The J segment lost 1 base and the V segment lost 5 bases, leaving 1 base of the junction unmatched. The CDR3 region is CASSNRGNYGYTF. CDR3 DNA sequence: TGTGCCAGCAGCAACAGGGGTAACTATGGCTACACCTTC.

CDR3 nucleotides: TGTGCCAGCAGCCAAGCCTTAACTAGCGGGAGCCTTCACGAGCAGTTCTTC. It codes for CASSQALTSGSLHEQFF. The chain couples TRBV4-2 to TRBJ2-1, with 11 positions matching TRBD2. Germline CDR1 is LGHNA and CDR2 is YNFKEQ. This CDR3 comprises 17 residues. V was clipped by 1 base and J by 10 bases; unmatched bases: 12.

The J gene is TRBJ2-3, the V gene TRBV7-9; unclear D gene. This CDR3 comprises 13 residues. Germline CDR1 is SEHNR and CDR2 is FQNEAQ (reference sequence). Trimming removed 5 bases from V and 6 bases from J, with 12 bases in between. The CDR3 DNA reads as TGTGCCAGCAGCCCTCGACCGCGCGATACGCAGTATTTT. It codes for CASSPRPRDTQYF.

The chain couples TRBV19 to TRBJ1-2; TRBD1 might be the D (5 bases). There are 12 residues in the CDR3. V shed 6 bases and J shed 4 bases, with 9 bases lying between them. Germline lookup yields CDR1 LNHDA and CDR2 SQIVND (reference sequence). The CDR3, as DNA: TGTGCCAGTAGGGGACGCTCCTATGGCTACACCTTC. Its translation: CASRGRSYGYTF.

The chain links TRBV4-1 to TRBJ1-6, with D possibly matching TRBD1 (6 bases). V shed 0 bases and J shed 9 bases, with 12 bases lying between them. This CDR3 contains 15 residues. Per the germline V gene, CDR1 is MGHRA and CDR2 is YSYEKL. The CDR3 loop reads CASSQDRGIGSPLHF. The CDR3 nucleotides are TGCGCCAGCAGCCAAGACAGGGGTATAGGTTCACCCCTCCACTTT.